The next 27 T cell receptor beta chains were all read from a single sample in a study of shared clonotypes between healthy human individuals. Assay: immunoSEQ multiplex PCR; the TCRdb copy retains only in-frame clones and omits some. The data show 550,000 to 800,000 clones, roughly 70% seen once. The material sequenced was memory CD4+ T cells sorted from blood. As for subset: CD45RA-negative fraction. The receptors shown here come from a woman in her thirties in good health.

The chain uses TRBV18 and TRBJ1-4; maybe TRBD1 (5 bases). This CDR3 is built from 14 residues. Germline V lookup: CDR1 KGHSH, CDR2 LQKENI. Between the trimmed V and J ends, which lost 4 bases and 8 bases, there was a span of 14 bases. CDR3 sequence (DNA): TGTGCCAGCTCACTGAGGGGCTTTGGCGAAAAACTGTTTTTT. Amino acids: CASSLRGFGEKLFF.

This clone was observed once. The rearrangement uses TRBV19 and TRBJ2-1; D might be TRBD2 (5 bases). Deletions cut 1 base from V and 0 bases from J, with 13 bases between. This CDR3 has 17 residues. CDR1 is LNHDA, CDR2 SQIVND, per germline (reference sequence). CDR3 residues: CASSIGAQRSSYNEQFF. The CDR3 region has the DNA TGTGCCAGTAGTATAGGTGCGCAGCGGAGCTCCTACAATGAGCAGTTCTTC. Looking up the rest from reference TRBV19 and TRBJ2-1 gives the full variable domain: DGGITQSPKYLFRKEGQNVTLSCEQNLNHDAMYWYRQDPGQGLRLIYYSQIVNDFQKGDIAEGYSVSREKKESFPLTVTSAQKNPTAFYLCASSIGAQRSSYNEQFFGPGTRLTVL.

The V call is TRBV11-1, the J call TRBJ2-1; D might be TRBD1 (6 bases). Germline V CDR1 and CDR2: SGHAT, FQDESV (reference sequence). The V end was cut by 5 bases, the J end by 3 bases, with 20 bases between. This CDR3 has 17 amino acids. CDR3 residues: CASSPAPGVAVYNEQFF. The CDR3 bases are TGTGCCAGCAGCCCAGCCCCAGGGGTTGCCGTCTACAATGAGCAGTTCTTC.

CDR3 in amino acids: CASSLRVGWYEQFF. The CDR3 bases are TGTGCCAGCAGCTTACGGGTAGGGTGGTATGAGCAGTTCTTC. V is TRBV7-6 and J is TRBJ2-1; no definite D call. Germline CDR1 SGHVS, CDR2 FNYEAQ. The CDR3 length is 14 residues. Trimming stripped 2 bases from V and 8 bases from J, with 13 bases between.

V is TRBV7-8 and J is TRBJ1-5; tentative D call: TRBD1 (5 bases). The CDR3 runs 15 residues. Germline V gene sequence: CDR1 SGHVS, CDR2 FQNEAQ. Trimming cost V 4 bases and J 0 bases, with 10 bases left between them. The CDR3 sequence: CASSSTGYSNQPQHF. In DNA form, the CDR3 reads TGTGCCAGCAGCTCAACAGGTTATAGCAATCAGCCCCAGCATTTT.

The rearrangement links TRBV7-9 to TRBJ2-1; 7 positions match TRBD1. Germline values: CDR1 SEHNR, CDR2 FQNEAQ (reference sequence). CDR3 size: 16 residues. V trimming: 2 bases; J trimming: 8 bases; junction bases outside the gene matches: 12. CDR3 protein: CASSLTTNRQGDEQFF. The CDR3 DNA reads TGTGCCAGCAGCTTAACCACAAATCGACAGGGAGATGAGCAGTTCTTC.

The CDR3: CASSLVPGSSLGETQYF. CDR3 in DNA: TGTGCCAGCAGCTTAGTTCCCGGTTCGTCGTTGGGGGAGACCCAGTACTTC. The chain combines TRBV11-2 with TRBJ2-5; D is ambiguous. V lost 1 base and J 5 bases, leaving 20 bases between the germline ends. Germline lookup yields CDR1 SGHAT and CDR2 FQNNGV. CDR3 length: 17 amino acids.

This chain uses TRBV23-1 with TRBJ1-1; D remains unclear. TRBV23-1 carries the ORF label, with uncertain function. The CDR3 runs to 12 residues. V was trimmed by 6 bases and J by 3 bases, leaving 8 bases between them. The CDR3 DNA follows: TGCGCCAGCAGGGAGAGGGACACTGAAGCTTTCTTT. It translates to CASRERDTEAFF.

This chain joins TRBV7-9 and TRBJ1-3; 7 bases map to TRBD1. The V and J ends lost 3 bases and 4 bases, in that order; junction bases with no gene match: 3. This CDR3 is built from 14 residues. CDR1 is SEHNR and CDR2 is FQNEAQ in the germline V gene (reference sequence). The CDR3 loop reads CASSLGTAGNTIYF. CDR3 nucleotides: TGTGCCAGCAGCTTGGGGACAGCCGGAAACACCATATATTTT.

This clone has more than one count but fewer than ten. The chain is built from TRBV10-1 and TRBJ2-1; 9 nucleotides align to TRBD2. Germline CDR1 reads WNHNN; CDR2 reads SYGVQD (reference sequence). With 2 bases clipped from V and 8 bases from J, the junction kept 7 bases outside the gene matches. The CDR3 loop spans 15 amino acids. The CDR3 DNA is TGCGCCAGCAGTGAGGCGGGAGGGAGTTTGGATGAGCAGTTCTTC. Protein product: CASSEAGGSLDEQFF.

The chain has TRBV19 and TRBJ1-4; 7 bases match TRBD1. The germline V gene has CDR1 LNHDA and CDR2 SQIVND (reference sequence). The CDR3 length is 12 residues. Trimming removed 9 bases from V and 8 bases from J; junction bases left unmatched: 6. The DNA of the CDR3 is TGTGCCAGCCGGGCCAGGGGGGAAAAACTGTTTTTT. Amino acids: CASRARGEKLFF.

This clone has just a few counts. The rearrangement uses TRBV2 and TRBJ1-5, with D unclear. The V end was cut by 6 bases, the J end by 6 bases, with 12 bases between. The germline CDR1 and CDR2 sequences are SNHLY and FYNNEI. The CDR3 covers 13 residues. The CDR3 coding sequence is TGTGCCAGCAGGGGTGAGGTTTCTCAGCCCCAGCATTTT. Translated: CASRGEVSQPQHF.

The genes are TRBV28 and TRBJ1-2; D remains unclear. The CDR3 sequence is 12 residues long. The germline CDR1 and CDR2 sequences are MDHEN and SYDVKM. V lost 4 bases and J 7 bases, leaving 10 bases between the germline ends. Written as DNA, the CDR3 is TGTGCCAGCAGTTCGCTGGGTTTTGGCTACACCTTC. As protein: CASSSLGFGYTF.

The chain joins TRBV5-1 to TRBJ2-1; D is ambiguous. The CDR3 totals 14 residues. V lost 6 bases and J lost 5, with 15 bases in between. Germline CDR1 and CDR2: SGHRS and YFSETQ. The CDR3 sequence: CASTPRVGNNEQFF. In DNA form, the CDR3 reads TGCGCCAGCACCCCCCGGGTTGGAAACAATGAGCAGTTCTTC. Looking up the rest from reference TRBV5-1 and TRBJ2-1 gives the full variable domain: KAGVTQTPRYLIKTRGQQVTLSCSPISGHRSVSWYQQTPGQGLQFLFEYFSETQRNKGNFPGRFSGRQFSNSRSEMNVSTLELGDSALYLCASTPRVGNNEQFFGPGTRLTVL.

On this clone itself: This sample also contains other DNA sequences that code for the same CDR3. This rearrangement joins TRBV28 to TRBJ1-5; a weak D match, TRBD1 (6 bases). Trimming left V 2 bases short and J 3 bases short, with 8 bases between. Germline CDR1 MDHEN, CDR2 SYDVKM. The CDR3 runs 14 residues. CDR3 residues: CASSLGTNNQPQHF. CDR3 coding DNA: TGTGCCAGCAGTTTAGGGACAAACAATCAGCCCCAGCATTTT. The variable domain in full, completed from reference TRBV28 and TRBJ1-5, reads DVKVTQSSRYLVKRTGEKVFLECVQDMDHENMFWYRQDPGLGLRLIYFSYDVKMKEKGDIPEGYSVSREKKERFSLILESASTNQTSMYLCASSLGTNNQPQHFGDGTRLSIL.

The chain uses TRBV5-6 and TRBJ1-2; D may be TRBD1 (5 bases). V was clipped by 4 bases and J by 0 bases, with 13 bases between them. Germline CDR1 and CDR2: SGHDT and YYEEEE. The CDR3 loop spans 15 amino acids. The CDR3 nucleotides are TGTGCCAGCAGCACACCAACAGGAGCTAACTATGGCTACACCTTC. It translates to CASSTPTGANYGYTF.

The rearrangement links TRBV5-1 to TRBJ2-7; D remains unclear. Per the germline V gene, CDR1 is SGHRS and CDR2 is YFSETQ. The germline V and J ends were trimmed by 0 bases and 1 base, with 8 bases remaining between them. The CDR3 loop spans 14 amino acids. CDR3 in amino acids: CASSLETGSYEQYF. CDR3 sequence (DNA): TGCGCCAGCAGCTTGGAAACTGGTTCCTACGAGCAGTACTTC.

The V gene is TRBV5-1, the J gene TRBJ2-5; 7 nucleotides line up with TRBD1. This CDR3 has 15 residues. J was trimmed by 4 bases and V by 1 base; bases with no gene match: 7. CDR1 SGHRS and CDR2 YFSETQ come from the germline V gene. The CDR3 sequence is CASSLRSQGRETQYF. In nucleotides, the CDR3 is TGCGCCAGCAGCTTGCGATCACAGGGGCGAGAGACCCAGTACTTC.

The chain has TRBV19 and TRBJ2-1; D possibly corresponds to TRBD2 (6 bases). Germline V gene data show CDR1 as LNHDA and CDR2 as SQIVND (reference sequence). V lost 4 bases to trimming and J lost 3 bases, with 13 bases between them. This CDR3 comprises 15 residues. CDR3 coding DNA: TGTGCCAGTAGTAATCGGGAGAGTTTCTACAATGAGCAGTTCTTC. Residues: CASSNRESFYNEQFF.

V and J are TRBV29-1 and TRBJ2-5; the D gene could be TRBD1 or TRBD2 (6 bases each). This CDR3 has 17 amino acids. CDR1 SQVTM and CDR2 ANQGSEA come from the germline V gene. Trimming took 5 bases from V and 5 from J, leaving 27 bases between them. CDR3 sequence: CSVYRADSGAPGETQYF. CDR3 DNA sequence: TGCAGCGTTTACCGAGCAGATTCGGGGGCACCTGGGGAGACCCAGTACTTC.

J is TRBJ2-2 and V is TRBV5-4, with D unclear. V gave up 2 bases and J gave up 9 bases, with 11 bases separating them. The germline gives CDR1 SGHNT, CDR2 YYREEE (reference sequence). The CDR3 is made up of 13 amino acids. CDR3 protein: CASSLLGIRELFF. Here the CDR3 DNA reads TGTGCCAGCAGCTTATTAGGGATCAGGGAGCTGTTTTTT.

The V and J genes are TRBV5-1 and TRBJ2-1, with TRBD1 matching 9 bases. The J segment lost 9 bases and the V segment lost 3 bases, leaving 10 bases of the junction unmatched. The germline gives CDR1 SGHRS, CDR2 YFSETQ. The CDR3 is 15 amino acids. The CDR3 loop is CASSSGTGSLGEQFF. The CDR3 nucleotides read TGCGCCAGCAGCTCGGGGACAGGGTCATTGGGTGAGCAGTTCTTC.

The CDR3 region is CASSRILPSNTGELFF. The CDR3 nucleotides read TGTGCCAGCAGCCGAATACTACCGTCGAACACCGGGGAGCTGTTTTTT. This chain uses TRBV11-2 with TRBJ2-2; D is unresolved. The CDR3 has 16 amino acids. V shed 5 bases and J shed 0 bases, with 13 bases lying between them. Germline CDR1 SGHAT, CDR2 FQNNGV.

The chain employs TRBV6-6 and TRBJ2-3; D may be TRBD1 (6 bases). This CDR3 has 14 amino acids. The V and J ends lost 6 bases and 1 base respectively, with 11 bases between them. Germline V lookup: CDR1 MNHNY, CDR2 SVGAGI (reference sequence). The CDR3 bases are TGTGCCAGCAGAAAAGGGGGTGGCACAGATACGCAGTATTTT. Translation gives CASRKGGGTDTQYF.

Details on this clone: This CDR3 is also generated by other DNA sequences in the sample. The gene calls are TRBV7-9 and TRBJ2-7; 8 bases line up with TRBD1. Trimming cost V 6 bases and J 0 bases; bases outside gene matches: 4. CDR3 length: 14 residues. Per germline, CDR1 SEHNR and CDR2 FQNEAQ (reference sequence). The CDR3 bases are TGTGCCAGCAGGCTACAGGGGGACTCCTACGAGCAGTACTTC. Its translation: CASRLQGDSYEQYF.

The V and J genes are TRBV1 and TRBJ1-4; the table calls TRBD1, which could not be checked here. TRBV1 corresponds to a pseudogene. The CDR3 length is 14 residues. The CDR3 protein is CTSSQGQGGEKLFF. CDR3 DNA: TGCACCAGCAGCCAAGGACAGGGTGGTGAAAAACTGTTTTTT.

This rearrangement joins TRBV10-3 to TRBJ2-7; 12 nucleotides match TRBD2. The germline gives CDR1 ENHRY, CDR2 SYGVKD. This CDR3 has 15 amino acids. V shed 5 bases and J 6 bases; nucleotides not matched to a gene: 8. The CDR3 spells CAISPTSGRAFEQYF. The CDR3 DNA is TGTGCCATCAGTCCGACTAGCGGGAGAGCTTTCGAGCAGTACTTC.